These 17 T cell receptor beta chains were sequenced from one sample in a study of blood T cell repertoires in COVID-19. The data were produced by immunoSEQ multiplex PCR, yet TCRdb's version contains in-frame clones alone and is incomplete. The sample has 45,000 to 50,000 clones, roughly 88% seen once. Sequenced material: peripheral blood. The receptors were gathered from a man in his 70s with acute or convalescent COVID-19.

This clone was recorded only once. The chain links TRBV11-2 to TRBJ1-1; possible D gene TRBD1, 5 bases. V lost 4 bases, J lost 2 bases, and 8 bases lay in between. Germline assignment: CDR1 SGHAT and CDR2 FQNNGV. CDR3 length: 13 residues. CDR3 nucleotide sequence: TGTGCCAGCAGCTCGACAGTAAACACTGAAGCTTTCTTT. Its protein product is CASSSTVNTEAFF. The complete variable domain, with remaining parts taken from reference TRBV11-2 and TRBJ1-1, reads EAGVAQSPRYKIIEKRQSVAFWCNPISGHATLYWYQQILGQGPKLLIQFQNNGVVDDSQLPKDRFSAERLKGVDSTLKIQPAKLEDSAVYLCASSSTVNTEAFFGQGTRLTVV.

This chain links TRBV11-2 with TRBJ1-1; perhaps TRBD1 as D (5 bases). CDR1 is SGHAT, CDR2 FQNNGV, per germline. Trimming took 0 bases from V and 11 from J, leaving 13 bases between them. The CDR3 runs to 13 residues. The CDR3 region is CASSLDLQGRAFF. In nucleotides, the CDR3 is TGTGCCAGCAGCTTAGATCTCCAGGGTCGGGCTTTCTTT.

V gene TRBV6-5 combines with J gene TRBJ1-3; tentatively, D is TRBD1 (5 bases). The V gene's germline CDR1 is MNHEY and CDR2 SVGAGI. The CDR3 consists of 16 residues. The V gene lost 2 bases and the J gene lost 1 base, with 12 bases spanning the gap. The CDR3 bases are TGTGCCAGCAGTTACGGGGGGTTTTTATCTGGAAACACCATATATTTT. This translates into CASSYGGFLSGNTIYF.

The chain links TRBV9 to TRBJ1-3; TRBD1 agrees at 7 bases. Germline loops: CDR1 SGDLS, CDR2 YYNGEE. CDR3 length equals 16 residues. J lost 4 bases, V lost 4 bases, and 11 bases had no gene match. As DNA, the CDR3 is TGTGCCAGCAGCCCTGAACTAACAGGGGCGGGAAACACCATATATTTT. Amino acids: CASSPELTGAGNTIYF. The full variable domain, with the rest looked up from reference TRBV9 and TRBJ1-3, is DSGVTQTPKHLITATGQRVTLRCSPRSGDLSVYWYQQSLDQGLQFLIQYYNGEERAKGNILERFSAQQFPDLHSELNLSSLELGDSALYFCASSPELTGAGNTIYFGEGSWLTVV.

The CDR3 DNA sequence: TGTGCCAGCAGGTTGGCAGGGGAAAGGGGCTACACCTTC. Translated: CASRLAGERGYTF. J is TRBJ1-2 and V is TRBV6-5; the D gene is possibly TRBD1 (6 bases). The CDR3 has 13 residues. Trimming shortened V by 6 bases and J by 8 bases, and 16 bases separated the two germline ends. The germline gives CDR1 MNHEY, CDR2 SVGAGI.

The genes are TRBV11-2 and TRBJ2-1; D is possibly TRBD1 (6 bases). This CDR3 is built from 13 residues. V lost 5 bases, J lost 9 bases, and 14 bases lay in between. The germline gives CDR1 SGHAT, CDR2 FQNNGV. CDR3: CASSLQQGTEQFF. The CDR3 bases are TGTGCCAGCAGCCTACAACAGGGTACTGAGCAGTTCTTC.

The V and J genes are TRBV20-1 and TRBJ2-5; TRBD1 aligns across 8 bases. The CDR3 consists of 14 residues. The germline V gene has CDR1 DFQATT and CDR2 SNEGSKA (reference sequence). J gave up 4 bases and V 3 bases, and 7 bases lay outside the gene matches. CDR3: CSASETGVRETQYF. The CDR3 region has the DNA TGCAGTGCTAGTGAGACAGGGGTTCGAGAGACCCAGTACTTC.

As regards this clone: This same CDR3 is encoded by further DNA sequences in the sample. The CDR3 nucleotides read TGTGCCAGTAGTTTTGGACAGGGCCCCACTGAAGCTTTCTTT. It yields the protein CASSFGQGPTEAFF. The chain employs TRBV19 and TRBJ1-1; 8 bases match TRBD1. V lost 5 bases, J lost 4 bases, and 6 bases stayed unmatched. The CDR3 covers 14 residues. The germline V gene has CDR1 LNHDA and CDR2 SQIVND (reference sequence).

This sequence joins TRBV5-5 and TRBJ2-2; TRBD1 matches 8 bases. CDR3 length: 15 amino acids. The V gene end was trimmed by 0 bases and the J gene end by 9 bases; junction bases not matched to a gene: 7. The germline gives CDR1 SGHKS, CDR2 YYEKEE (reference sequence). This chain's CDR3 is CASSLAGTGSWELFF. DNA for the CDR3: TGTGCCAGCAGCTTGGCCGGGACAGGTTCTTGGGAGCTGTTTTTT.

The chain links TRBV7-8 to TRBJ1-3; no clear D gene. From germline, CDR1 is SGHVS and CDR2 FQNEAQ. The length of the CDR3 is 17 residues. Trimming took off 5 bases at V and 8 bases at J, with 25 bases between the two ends. DNA for the CDR3: TGTGCCAGCAGCACTTCGAGCCGGCCCACCAGCGGGGACACCATATATTTT. The encoded protein is CASSTSSRPTSGDTIYF.

J is TRBJ1-3 and V is TRBV7-9, with 8 bases matching TRBD1. The CDR3 is 16 residues long. V was clipped by 5 bases and J by 1 base; unmatched bases: 7. CDR1 SEHNR and CDR2 FQNEAQ come from the germline V gene (reference sequence). The CDR3 reads CASSRGQGLSGNTIYF. In nucleotides, the CDR3 is TGTGCCAGCAGCAGAGGACAGGGATTATCTGGAAACACCATATATTTT.

The rearrangement uses TRBV6-1 and TRBJ1-5, with D unresolved. This CDR3 has 14 residues. The ends were cut back, 3 bases at V and 7 bases at J, with 13 bases in the middle. Per the germline V gene, CDR1 is MNHNS and CDR2 is SASEGT. This CDR3 is CASSEPYTRQPQHF. For the CDR3, the DNA is TGTGCCAGCAGTGAGCCCTATACCCGCCAGCCCCAGCATTTT.

The chain has TRBV7-2 and TRBJ2-1, with 7 bases aligning to TRBD1. This CDR3 is 15 amino acids long. V shed 1 base, J shed 2 bases, and the junction held 2 bases outside the gene matches. Germline CDR1 SGHTA, CDR2 FQGNSA. The CDR3 loop reads CASSLGQGAYNEQFF. Here the CDR3 DNA reads TGTGCCAGCAGCTTAGGACAGGGTGCCTACAATGAGCAGTTCTTC.

The CDR3 reads CSVGALGQAQYF. The CDR3 nucleotides read TGCAGCGTTGGAGCTTTGGGACAGGCCCAGTACTTC. The V call is TRBV29-1, the J call TRBJ2-4, with 8 positions matching TRBD1. The germline CDR1 and CDR2 sequences are SQVTM and ANQGSEA. This CDR3 contains 12 residues. The V and J ends lost 4 bases and 13 bases, in that order; junction bases with no gene match: 9.

As DNA, the CDR3 is TGTGCCATCAGTGGGGGGACAGGGGGCTCGAAATCGGAAGCTTTCTTT. Amino acid sequence: CAISGGTGGSKSEAFF. The chain combines TRBV10-3 with TRBJ1-1; TRBD1 matches 12 bases. CDR3 length: 16 residues. Germline CDR1 reads ENHRY; CDR2 reads SYGVKD. J gave up 8 bases and V 4 bases, and 11 bases lay outside the gene matches.

The chain carries TRBV2 and TRBJ1-2; 8 bases line up with TRBD1. This CDR3 has 14 residues. Per the germline V gene, CDR1 is SNHLY and CDR2 is FYNNEI. With 4 bases clipped from V and 6 bases from J, the junction kept 7 bases outside the gene matches. The CDR3: CASSAAGQDHGYTF. The CDR3 nucleotides read TGTGCCAGCAGTGCGGCGGGACAGGACCATGGCTACACCTTC.

In this sample, this clone turned up a few times. CDR3 protein: CASSLDGRGSYGYTF. The CDR3 bases are TGCGCCAGCAGCTTGGATGGCAGGGGTTCCTATGGCTACACCTTC. The V and J genes are TRBV5-1 and TRBJ1-2, with a tentative D call TRBD1 (6 bases). Germline V gene lookup returns CDR1 SGHRS and CDR2 YFSETQ. The V gene lost 0 bases and the J gene lost 4 bases, with 13 bases spanning the gap. The CDR3 is 15 amino acids.